The text below deals with one TCR beta chain. Its recognized antigen is unknown. Base-call qualities are not available, and no considerably larger clone is one nucleotide away. The immunoSEQ hsTCRB v3.0 assay was used at survey level resolution to sequence the TRB variable region. TRB sequencing targeted a depth of about 35,000-50,000 T-cell genomes per sample. TRB libraries were pooled and sequenced on an Illumina MiSeq using a v3 150-cycle kit. On the authors' methods: Repertoire analysis ran in R within a reproducible Nextflow workflow covering QC, data transformation and analysis. LymphoSeq2, an R package for exploring AIRR-Seq data, was used to implement custom analyses. A handful of samples yielding fewer than 5000 total TRB sequences were excluded, leaving 150 to 200 analyzed HIV repertoires. Among the 188 retained HIV repertoires, about 59 were collected before ART initiation and approximately 130 were collected after ART initiation. Repertoires were downsampled to 5000 TRB nucleotide sequences, with summary statistics averaged over 100 downsampling iterations. The analysis kept only TRB sequences whose CDR3 regions were at least seven amino acids long. Diversity was measured with a Shannon entropy-derived clonality score and the Gini coefficient. In repertoire networks, the top 5000 CDR3 amino acid sequences were linked whenever an edit distance of one separated two sequences. For TRB CDR3 amino acid sequences, antigen specificity groups and MHC restriction were predicted with GLIPH2. To flag known associations with CMV, EBV, HIV or tissue antigens, CDR3 amino acid sequences were compared against VDJdb and McPAS-TCR. Pre-ART, post-ART and control groups were compared with Wilcoxon signed-rank tests and Holm-Bonferroni correction. Not all clones reach the TCRdb copy of this immuneACCESS table, which keeps in-frame sequences only. Checked studies attribute under half of the gap to unresolved V genes and leave the rest unexplained. That table gives V, J and clone size, and the DNA gave D and trimming. Counted in this sample were some 22,000 clones; around 79% of them appeared once. The ten largest make up roughly a tenth of the sample.

This specimen belongs to a study of long-term antiretroviral therapy in people with HIV (dated by TCRdb to between 2020 and 2023). Notes on the research overall: The earliest samples were collected about a decade before the 2015 WHO recommendation for immediate ART, when ART was typically delayed until CD4 counts fell. A retrospective serial study tested whether changes in peripheral blood TRB repertoire composition and diversity were associated with ART initiation and durable HIV suppression. The cohort contributed over 150 cryopreserved PBMC samples from about 30 adults with confirmed HIV infection, collected serially over a mean of about 6 years (range 1-12). About 40% of the 30 participants with HIV were female. No cross-contamination during QIAcube processing was shown when test extractions of a monoclonal T-cell line were performed alongside around 30 polyclonal samples.

Study-wide findings and limitations: No data were available on ART adherence, viral resistance or therapy changes, limiting inferences about post-ART repertoire changes. At every time point, the repertoire was dominated by expanded TRB clones first identified before ART initiation, although this dominance fluctuated and, in many PLHIV, declined after ART. Owing to limited PBMC availability, only the TCR beta chain was sequenced, without alpha chain pairing. Unsorted PBMC were profiled instead of sorted CD4+ and CD8+ T cells because pre-ART samples had limited cell numbers. The samples span the years 2004 to 2017, and the ART regimens used may be less effective than current regimens. A significant increase in TRB diversity was found to be associated with ART initiation, although TRB diversity was observed to remain significantly below that of transplant donor controls even after long-term ART. HIV repertoires had narrower CDR3 length ranges than controls, and the network structure suggested an antigen-experienced repertoire that shifted only slightly toward naive after ART.

Ends trimmed: V by 4 bases, J by 5 bases; bases unmatched to a gene: 6. Via the germline V gene (reference sequence), CDR1 is SGHNT and CDR2 YYREEE. The CDR3 has 15 amino acids, counting the end cysteine and phenylalanine. Solely the CDR3 DNA is kept, with 45 bases framed from the first base. Inclusion was restricted to participants for whom at least one PBMC sample before ART initiation and at least two post-ART samples were available. All participants with HIV were treated in the United States of America. Before DNA extraction, cryopreserved samples of about 0.95-11 million PBMC were thawed and washed. At the time of the earliest PBMC sample, participants with HIV were aged between roughly 20 and 60 years. Per participant, PBMC samples came from 1-4 timepoints prior to ART initiation and 2-8 timepoints following ART initiation, for a median of 7 samples. For every participant, serial HIV viral load, CD4+ T-cell count, ART history and demographic data were obtained. Genomic DNA was extracted from unsorted PBMC with a Qiagen kit on a QIAcube, with processing performed in batches of 12 samples.

The input for sequencing was unsorted PBMCs, taken 4.1 years after starting antiretroviral therapy. In this chain, TRBV5-4 is recombined with TRBJ2-2, and 9 junction bases match TRBD2. This TCR was sampled from a middle-aged woman with HIV. The nucleotide sequence reads TGTGCCAGCAGCCGTAGCGGGAGCAATACCGGGGAGCTGTTTTTT. This encodes CASSRSGSNTGELFF.